The source of this T cell receptor (beta chain) is a study of OX40 agonist ivuxolimab in advanced cancers. V gave up 5 bases and J gave up 0 bases; unmatched junction bases: 3. CDR3 length: 15 amino acids. CDR1 and CDR2 (germline): SGHVS, FQNEAQ. Here immunoSEQ multiplex PCR was the method, and the copy in TCRdb shows in-frame clones only, minus some. The sample shows 55,000 to 70,000 clones, roughly 84% of them seen only once. Regarding this clone: The antigen is undetermined.

Study-wide points: Among the nonresponders, some also had low normalized T-cell clonal expansion.

This clonotype was sampled from an adult with an advanced solid tumor such as melanoma, head and neck, liver or kidney cancer. The rearrangement uses TRBV7-8 and TRBJ2-1; 8 nucleotides agree with TRBD2. This specimen consisted of CD4+ or CD8+ T cells sorted from blood, obtained in a trial of the OX40 agonist ivuxolimab. CDR3 sequence reads: CASSLSGNSYNEQFF. The DNA of the CDR3 is TGTGCCAGCAGCCTTAGCGGGAACTCCTACAATGAGCAGTTCTTC.